A single sample gave rise to the 11 T cell receptor beta chains below, sequenced in a study of Ad26.COV2.S vaccination and SARS-CoV-2 variants. TCRdb's table, derived via immunoSEQ multiplex PCR, lists solely in-frame clones and lacks some. The sample has roughly 420,000 clones; 75% to 90% are singletons. Treatment meaning: 19 received Ad26.COV2.S at low or high dose, single or two shots; about five received placebo; per-sample allocation not given. Collection of samples fell on day 63 after the first vaccine or placebo injection. The material was peripheral blood, obtained in a trial of Ad26.COV2.S vaccine versus placebo. The receptor set was obtained from a person between 18 and 65 years old who received the Ad26.COV2.S COVID-19 vaccine or a placebo.

This chain uses TRBV4-3 with TRBJ2-1; 11 nucleotides match TRBD2. V dropped 4 bases and J dropped 9; count of bases not matched to a gene: 8. The CDR3 contains 15 residues. CDR1 is LGHNA and CDR2 is YSLEER in the germline V gene. The CDR3 protein is CASSLLAGGPIEQFF. The CDR3 DNA is TGCGCCAGCAGCCTTTTAGCGGGGGGGCCGATTGAGCAGTTCTTC.

The chain combines TRBV5-5 with TRBJ2-5; D unresolved. V dropped 5 bases and J dropped 5 bases, with 10 bases sitting between them. CDR1 and CDR2 from the germline V gene are SGHKS and YYEKEE (reference sequence). This CDR3 has 12 residues. The CDR3 here is CASSLWTETQYF. CDR3 coding DNA: TGTGCCAGCAGTCTGTGGACCGAGACCCAGTACTTC.

The chain links TRBV24-1 to TRBJ2-5; D is perhaps TRBD2 (7 bases). The V gene lost 0 bases and the J gene lost 5 bases, with 12 bases spanning the gap. Germline-derived CDR1 and CDR2 are KGHDR and SFDVKD. There are 15 residues in the CDR3. DNA of the CDR3: TGTGCCACCAGTGATTTGAAAGGGGGAGGGGAGACCCAGTACTTC. As protein: CATSDLKGGGETQYF.

V is TRBV3-1 (or the pseudogene TRBV3-2) and J is TRBJ2-3, with TRBD2 matching 9 bases. The CDR3 has 16 residues. CDR1 LGHDT and CDR2 YNNKEL come from the germline V gene (reference sequence). V was clipped by 5 bases and J by 5 bases; unmatched bases: 11. CDR3 protein: CASSGGIAGVRDTQYF. DNA of the CDR3: TGTGCCAGCAGCGGGGGTATAGCGGGGGTGAGAGATACGCAGTATTTT.

A few counts support this clone. The chain couples TRBV4-2 to TRBJ1-6, with no clear D. Germline CDR1 reads LGHNA; CDR2 reads YNFKEQ. This CDR3 has 17 amino acids. Deletions cut 1 base from V and 0 bases from J, with 10 bases between. CDR3 sequence: CASSQGEGSSYNSPLHF. The CDR3 coding sequence is TGTGCCAGCAGCCAAGGAGAGGGAAGCTCCTATAATTCACCCCTCCACTTT.

The genes are TRBV9 and TRBJ2-5; tentative D call: TRBD1 (6 bases). Germline loops: CDR1 SGDLS, CDR2 YYNGEE. The CDR3 length is 13 residues. V dropped 2 bases and J dropped 5 bases, with 10 bases sitting between them. The CDR3 region has the DNA TGTGCCAGCAGCGTCGTAACAGGGGAGACCCAGTACTTC. Residues: CASSVVTGETQYF.

CDR3 sequence (DNA): TGCGCCAGCAGCCCGACCCAATATGAGACCCAGTACTTC. Encoded protein: CASSPTQYETQYF. The chain combines TRBV5-1 with TRBJ2-5; no firm D call. Per the germline V gene, CDR1 is SGHRS and CDR2 is YFSETQ. The ends were cut back, 4 bases at V and 5 bases at J, with 12 bases in the middle. The CDR3 is 13 residues long.

This sequence joins TRBV28 and TRBJ2-7; the D gene is possibly TRBD2 (6 bases). The V end lost 6 bases, the J end lost 2 bases, and 11 bases lay between the germline ends. The CDR3 contains 13 residues. Germline V gene lookup returns CDR1 MDHEN and CDR2 SYDVKM. CDR3 residues: CASRLEGTYEQYF. CDR3 coding DNA: TGTGCCAGCAGACTGGAGGGTACCTACGAGCAGTACTTC.

The chain employs TRBV27 and TRBJ2-1; TRBD1 agrees at 7 bases. The V gene's germline CDR1 is MNHEY and CDR2 SMNVEV (reference sequence). This CDR3 spans 17 amino acids. Trimming cost V 6 bases and J 7 bases; bases outside gene matches: 18. CDR3: CASRSLGPRQGGNEQFF. The CDR3 DNA sequence: TGTGCCAGCAGAAGCCTAGGCCCACGACAGGGCGGGAATGAGCAGTTCTTC.

The rearrangement links TRBV7-6 to TRBJ2-5; 8 bases map to TRBD2. With 5 bases clipped from V and 4 bases from J, the junction kept 6 bases outside the gene matches. This CDR3 is built from 14 residues. Looked up from germline, CDR1 is SGHVS and CDR2 is FNYEAQ. CDR3 in DNA: TGTGCCAGCAGCAAACTAGCGGTCAGAGAGACCCAGTACTTC. It codes for CASSKLAVRETQYF.

This sequence joins TRBV7-2 and TRBJ1-2; D is undetermined. Germline CDR1 reads SGHTA; CDR2 reads FQGNSA. CDR3 length: 12 amino acids. Trimming removed 8 bases from V and 2 bases from J, with 9 bases in between. The CDR3 reads CASVADNYGYTF. The CDR3 DNA sequence: TGTGCCAGCGTGGCGGACAACTATGGCTACACCTTC.